Below, 29 T cell receptor beta chains from the same sample are listed, as sequenced in a study of identical twins. TCRdb reprocessed the 5' RACE reads with MiXCR, giving one entry per CDR3 protein. The sample has a few hundred thousand distinct CDR3 sequences, about 8.3% seen once. The data were also submitted as part of a second study, on yellow fever vaccine responses in identical twins.

Source material: CD8+ T cells sorted from blood. The origin of the receptors is a woman between 18 and 29 years old in good health.

This clonotype came up a few times. The genes are TRBV7-9 and TRBJ2-2; D is perhaps TRBD1 (5 bases). Germline V gene data show CDR1 as SEHNR and CDR2 as FQNEAQ (reference sequence). Trimming left V 1 base short and J 4 bases short, with 10 bases between. The CDR3 is 15 amino acids. The CDR3 spells CASSLEGPFTGELFF. CDR3 nucleotides: TGTGCCAGCAGCTTAGAGGGGCCATTCACCGGGGAGCTGTTTTTT.

At least ten counts were recorded for this clonotype. The chain has TRBV5-1 and TRBJ2-2; D is uncertain. Trimming took off 7 bases at V and 0 bases at J, with 4 bases between the two ends. The CDR3 spans 12 residues. Germline loops: CDR1 SGHRS, CDR2 YFSETQ. The CDR3 is CASCPNTGELFF. CDR3 bases: TGCGCCAGCTGCCCGAACACCGGGGAGCTGTTTTTT.

This sequence joins TRBV6-4 and TRBJ2-3; D is ambiguous. The germline V gene encodes CDR1 MRHNA and CDR2 SNTAGT. V lost 0 bases and J lost 4, with 8 bases in between. CDR3 length: 14 amino acids. The CDR3 DNA follows: TGTGCCAGCAGTGACTCTCAGCAGCCAGATACGCAGTATTTT. This encodes CASSDSQQPDTQYF.

This clonotype was observed many times. J is TRBJ2-1 and V is TRBV7-2; 9 bases match TRBD2. The V segment lost 2 bases and the J segment 4 bases; nucleotides outside the gene matches: 9. Germline CDR1 reads SGHTA; CDR2 reads FQGNSA. The CDR3 consists of 17 residues. CDR3: CASSLLAGGLGYNEQFF. The CDR3 DNA follows: TGTGCCAGCAGCTTACTCGCGGGAGGGCTTGGTTACAATGAGCAGTTCTTC.

This clonotype was detected only a few times. The chain is built from TRBV5-6 and TRBJ2-7; TRBD2 matches 11 bases. Germline trimming cut 4 bases from V and 4 bases from J; bases unmatched to any gene: 7. CDR1 and CDR2 from the germline V gene are SGHDT and YYEEEE. CDR3 length: 15 residues. In DNA, the CDR3 is TGTGCCAGCAGCCCCCCCGGACTAGCGGGTTACGAGCAGTACTTC. Protein: CASSPPGLAGYEQYF.

This clonotype has more than one count but fewer than ten. This chain links TRBV3-1 with TRBJ2-1; 10 bases are shared with TRBD2. The CDR3 spans 17 residues. With 2 bases clipped from V and 2 bases from J, the junction kept 6 bases outside the gene matches. The V gene's germline CDR1 is LGHDT and CDR2 YNNKEL (reference sequence). CDR3 protein: CASSQRPSGGAYNEQFF. The DNA for the CDR3 is TGTGCCAGCAGCCAAAGGCCTAGCGGGGGAGCCTACAATGAGCAGTTCTTC.

The chain joins TRBV5-1 to TRBJ2-5, with 9 bases aligning to TRBD2. The CDR3 sequence is 17 residues long. J gave up 1 base and V 4 bases, and 11 bases lay outside the gene matches. Germline assignment: CDR1 SGHRS and CDR2 YFSETQ. CDR3 residues: CASSLWASGVLQETQYF. In DNA form, the CDR3 reads TGCGCCAGCAGCCTCTGGGCTAGCGGGGTCCTCCAAGAGACCCAGTACTTC. The full variable domain, with the rest looked up from reference TRBV5-1 and TRBJ2-5, is KAGVTQTPRYLIKTRGQQVTLSCSPISGHRSVSWYQQTPGQGLQFLFEYFSETQRNKGNFPGRFSGRQFSNSRSEMNVSTLELGDSALYLCASSLWASGVLQETQYFGPGTRLLVL.

As to this clonotype: A much larger clone lies a single base off, so this may be a read error. The CDR3 carries no conserved terminal phenylalanine or tryptophan, so it likely arises from a read error. The rearrangement uses TRBV4-1 and TRBJ2-7; D is unclear. The germline V gene has CDR1 MGHRA and CDR2 YSYEKL. The CDR3 is 15 amino acids. V was cut by 1 base and J by 4 bases, with 14 bases left in between. The CDR3 protein is CASSQAIRTTYEQYL. DNA for the CDR3: TGCGCCAGCAGCCAAGCCATTAGGACCACGTACGAGCAGTACTTG.

This clonotype was detected a few times. The chain carries TRBV27 and TRBJ2-7; TRBD1 might be the D (6 bases). The CDR3 is 14 amino acids. Deletions cut 4 bases from V and 0 bases from J, with 10 bases between. Germline V gene lookup returns CDR1 MNHEY and CDR2 SMNVEV (reference sequence). In nucleotides, the CDR3 is TGTGCCAGCAGTTCTAGACAGGCCTCCTACGAGCAGTACTTC. This codes for CASSSRQASYEQYF.

This clonotype showed up many times. CDR3 sequence: CSVEPPELPTDTQYF. The CDR3 DNA reads TGCAGCGTTGAACCCCCGGAGCTCCCCACAGATACGCAGTATTTT. The rearrangement uses TRBV29-1 and TRBJ2-3; D is uncertain. This CDR3 has 15 amino acids. Germline values: CDR1 SQVTM, CDR2 ANQGSEA. The V end was cut by 2 bases, the J end by 2 bases, with 14 bases between.

V usage is TRBV7-9 and J usage is TRBJ2-3; 7 bases are shared with TRBD1. Germline V gene sequence: CDR1 SEHNR, CDR2 FQNEAQ (reference sequence). The V and J ends lost 5 bases and 0 bases, in that order; junction bases with no gene match: 5. The CDR3 has 15 residues. CDR3 residues: CASSTGTDSTDTQYF. CDR3 coding DNA: TGTGCCAGCAGCACAGGGACAGACAGCACAGATACGCAGTATTTT.

This clonotype was observed at least ten times. The chain combines TRBV12-3 or TRBV12-4 with TRBJ2-6; 8 nucleotides align to TRBD2. Germline trimming cut 2 bases from V and 3 bases from J; bases unmatched to any gene: 0. CDR3 size: 15 residues. CDR3 protein: CASSLSGSGANVLTF. The CDR3 DNA reads TGTGCCAGCAGTTTAAGCGGGAGTGGGGCCAACGTCCTGACTTTC.

This clonotype appeared many times. This chain connects TRBV5-4 to TRBJ2-5; TRBD2 is a possible D gene (5 bases). The CDR3 is made up of 13 amino acids. Germline assignment: CDR1 SGHNT and CDR2 YYREEE (reference sequence). V lost 6 bases to trimming and J lost 0 bases, with 9 bases between them. CDR3 amino acids: CASKSGHQETQYF. CDR3 DNA: TGTGCCAGCAAAAGCGGTCACCAAGAGACCCAGTACTTC. Looking up the rest from reference TRBV5-4 and TRBJ2-5 gives the full variable domain: ETGVTQSPTHLIKTRGQQVTLRCSSQSGHNTVSWYQQALGQGPQFIFQYYREEENGRGNFPPRFSGLQFPNYSSELNVNALELDDSALYLCASKSGHQETQYFGPGTRLLVL.

This clonotype has only a few counts. This chain connects TRBV20-1 to TRBJ2-2, with 11 bases matching TRBD2. Germline lookup yields CDR1 DFQATT and CDR2 SNEGSKA (reference sequence). J was trimmed by 0 bases and V by 6 bases; bases with no gene match: 3. The CDR3 has 15 amino acids. As DNA, the CDR3 is TGCAGTGCCCCGGGACTAGCGGCGAACACCGGGGAGCTGTTTTTT. Its translation is CSAPGLAANTGELFF.

This clonotype was picked up many times. The CDR3 DNA follows: TGTGCCAGCAGCTTAGCGATGGTTGGGAATGAGCAGTTCTTC. It translates to CASSLAMVGNEQFF. V gene TRBV7-9 combines with J gene TRBJ2-1; D gene uncertain. CDR1 is SEHNR and CDR2 is FQNEAQ in the germline V gene (reference sequence). This CDR3 has 14 residues. With 0 bases removed from V and 7 bases from J, the gap between germline ends came to 10 bases. The variable domain in full, completed from reference TRBV7-9 and TRBJ2-1, reads DTGVSQNPRHKITKRGQNVTFRCDPISEHNRLYWYRQTLGQGPEFLTYFQNEAQLEKSRLLSDRFSAERPKGSFSTLEIQRTEQGDSAMYLCASSLAMVGNEQFFGPGTRLTVL.

This clonotype was recorded at least ten times. The chain links TRBV5-1 to TRBJ1-1; maybe TRBD1 (5 bases). The length of the CDR3 is 14 residues. Germline V gives CDR1 SGHRS, CDR2 YFSETQ. The germline V and J ends were trimmed by 1 base and 3 bases, with 10 bases remaining between them. The CDR3: CASSLWGVDTEAFF. The CDR3 bases are TGCGCCAGCAGCTTGTGGGGGGTTGACACTGAAGCTTTCTTT.

V gene TRBV2 combines with J gene TRBJ2-5; TRBD2 matches at 11 bases. The V segment lost 6 bases and the J segment 3 bases; nucleotides outside the gene matches: 6. Germline values: CDR1 SNHLY, CDR2 FYNNEI. This CDR3 spans 15 amino acids. In DNA, the CDR3 is TGTGCCAGCAGAGTCCTTAGCGGGGGGGAAGAGACCCAGTACTTC. This gives the protein CASRVLSGGEETQYF.

In this sample, this clonotype turned up a few times. The chain recombines TRBV5-1 with TRBJ2-7, with 10 bases identical to TRBD1. CDR1 SGHRS and CDR2 YFSETQ come from the germline V gene. V dropped 0 bases and J dropped 2; count of bases not matched to a gene: 11. The CDR3 length is 18 residues. CDR3 coding DNA: TGCGCCAGCAGCTTGGGGACAGGGGGTTTATTTCTCCCCTACGAGCAGTACTTC. Its protein product is CASSLGTGGLFLPYEQYF.

This chain uses TRBV5-5 with TRBJ2-1; no definite D call. CDR1 is SGHKS, CDR2 YYEKEE, per germline (reference sequence). This CDR3 is 13 amino acids long. V was cut by 4 bases and J by 5 bases, with 10 bases left in between. The DNA of the CDR3 is TGTGCCAGCAGCCCTTTGCCTGACAATGAGCAGTTCTTC. This encodes CASSPLPDNEQFF.

The sample holds a few counts of this clonotype. The V call is TRBV7-9, the J call TRBJ2-5; 8 bases agree with TRBD2. The V and J ends lost 4 bases and 3 bases, in that order; junction bases with no gene match: 13. Germline CDR1 SEHNR, CDR2 FQNEAQ (reference sequence). There are 17 residues in the CDR3. CDR3 coding DNA: TGTGCCAGCAGCTATTCACGGACCGGGACTAGGGAAGAGACCCAGTACTTC. The encoded protein is CASSYSRTGTREETQYF.

This clonotype was found a few times. The CDR3 sequence: CASSPLGRESADTQYF. CDR3 bases: TGTGCCAGCAGCCCTCTCGGGCGGGAGTCCGCAGATACGCAGTATTTT. The rearrangement uses TRBV5-8 and TRBJ2-3; 7 bases fit TRBD2. Trimming took 4 bases from V and 4 from J; bases not matched to a gene: 12. This CDR3 region has 16 residues. Germline-derived CDR1 and CDR2 are SGHTS and YDEGEE.

This clonotype was counted a few times. V usage is TRBV12-3 or TRBV12-4 and J usage is TRBJ2-5; D is ambiguous. Trimming left V 5 bases short and J 5 bases short, with 18 bases between. This CDR3 is built from 15 residues. The CDR3 bases are TGTGCCAGCAGTACCGGAGCTCCCTGGTTCGAGACCCAGTACTTC. This translates into CASSTGAPWFETQYF.

This clonotype was seen only a few times. Because the CDR3's place on the DNA is in doubt, the DNA is left out and the CDR3 is given as listed by TCRdb. The rearrangement uses TRBV27 and TRBJ1-1. The CDR3 comprises 14 residues, both ends counted. CDR1 and CDR2 from the germline V gene are MNHEY and SMNVEV (reference sequence). The CDR3 region is CASTFGSGQIEAFF.

This clonotype was seen a handful of times. The V call is TRBV7-6, the J call TRBJ2-2; D is uncertain. The CDR3 has 13 residues. The germline V gene has CDR1 SGHVS and CDR2 FNYEAQ. V was clipped by 1 base and J by 7 bases, with 7 bases between them. The DNA of the CDR3 is TGTGCCAGCAGCTTAGACCCTAACGGGGAGCTGTTTTTT. Translating gives CASSLDPNGELFF.

The sample holds many counts of this clonotype. The chain is built from TRBV12-3 or TRBV12-4 and TRBJ2-1, with a possible D match to TRBD2 (5 bases). This CDR3 has 14 residues. V was cut by 6 bases and J by 8 bases, with 17 bases left in between. CDR3 in DNA: TGTGCCAGCAGCCGGTACGGGGTCTTGGATGAGCAGTTCTTC. Its protein product is CASSRYGVLDEQFF.

This clonotype was counted a few times. V is TRBV4-3 and J is TRBJ1-2; D unclear. The CDR3 length is 13 residues. V was cut by 3 bases and J by 4 bases, with 9 bases left in between. Germline CDR1 LGHNA, CDR2 YSLEER. CDR3 in DNA: TGCGCCAGCAGCCACCCCTCGAGCTATGGCTACACCTTC. Protein sequence: CASSHPSSYGYTF.

This clonotype has ten or more counts. The V and J genes are TRBV29-1 and TRBJ2-1, with D hard to call. V lost 5 bases to trimming and J lost 6 bases, with 14 bases between them. The V gene's germline CDR1 is SQVTM and CDR2 ANQGSEA. This CDR3 is 13 amino acids long. CDR3 in amino acids: CSVRLPHTNEQFF. In DNA, the CDR3 is TGCAGCGTTAGACTCCCCCACACCAATGAGCAGTTCTTC.

The table lists this clonotype with a few counts. The chain recombines TRBV6-5 with TRBJ1-1; TRBD1 might be the D (6 bases). V was shortened by 4 bases and J by 1 base, with 16 bases between the two germline ends. The CDR3 consists of 16 residues. Germline V CDR1 and CDR2: MNHEY, SVGAGI. CDR3 residues: CASSSPGATANTEAFF. The CDR3 DNA is TGTGCCAGCAGTTCCCCAGGGGCGACAGCGAACACTGAAGCTTTCTTT.

The sample holds a few counts of this clonotype. The CDR3 end shows no conserved phenylalanine or tryptophan, and so a read error is likely. The gene calls are TRBV5-6 and TRBJ2-5; D may be TRBD2 (6 bases). Trimming left V 3 bases short and J 6 bases short, with 12 bases between. Germline values: CDR1 SGHDT, CDR2 YYEEEE. This CDR3 contains 13 residues. The CDR3 loop is CASSSGLEKTQYL. The CDR3 DNA sequence: TGTGCCAGCAGCTCGGGACTTGAAAAGACCCAGTACTTA.